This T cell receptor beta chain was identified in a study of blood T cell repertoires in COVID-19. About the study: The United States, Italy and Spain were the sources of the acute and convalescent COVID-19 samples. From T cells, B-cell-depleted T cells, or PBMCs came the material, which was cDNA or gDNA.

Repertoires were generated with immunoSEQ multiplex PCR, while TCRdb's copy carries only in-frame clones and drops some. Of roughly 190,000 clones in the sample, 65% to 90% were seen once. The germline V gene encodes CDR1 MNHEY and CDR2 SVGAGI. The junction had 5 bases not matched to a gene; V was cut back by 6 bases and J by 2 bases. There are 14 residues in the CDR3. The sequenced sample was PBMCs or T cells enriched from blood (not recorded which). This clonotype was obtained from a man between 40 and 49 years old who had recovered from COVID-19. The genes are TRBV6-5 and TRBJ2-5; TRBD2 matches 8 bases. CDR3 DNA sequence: TGTGCCAGCAGCCTGACTAGCGCACAAGAGACCCAGTACTTC. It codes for CASSLTSAQETQYF.